The 24 T cell receptor beta chains given below trace back to one sample, sequenced in a study of blood T cell repertoires in COVID-19. Some clones are missing from TCRdb's copy, which holds only in-frame ones; the method was immunoSEQ multiplex PCR. This table has roughly 130,000 clones, about 85% appearing once. The sample was peripheral blood. The source is a woman between 70 and 85 years old with COVID-19, enrolled during active disease.

The rearrangement joins TRBV9 to TRBJ1-1; D perhaps matches TRBD1 (6 bases). Trimming stripped 4 bases from V and 0 bases from J, with 13 bases between. The CDR3 has 15 residues. Germline V lookup: CDR1 SGDLS, CDR2 YYNGEE. CDR3 amino acids: CASSPRTGLNTEAFF. The CDR3 DNA is TGTGCCAGCAGCCCCCGTACAGGGTTGAACACTGAAGCTTTCTTT.

This clone showed up just once. The genes are TRBV30 and TRBJ1-6; 10 nucleotides align to TRBD1. The ends lost 4 bases at V and 8 bases at J; junction bases unmatched: 5. CDR3 length: 14 amino acids. The germline gives CDR1 GTSNPN, CDR2 SVGIG (reference sequence). This chain's CDR3 is CAWKTGTGDSPLHF. The DNA for the CDR3 is TGTGCCTGGAAAACCGGGACAGGGGATTCACCCCTCCACTTT.

This sequence joins TRBV7-9 and TRBJ1-1; D is possibly TRBD1 (6 bases). Germline V gene data show CDR1 as SEHNR and CDR2 as FQNEAQ (reference sequence). V was shortened by 5 bases and J by 1 base, with 11 bases between the two germline ends. This CDR3 has 14 residues. The CDR3 sequence is CASSLTGGNTEAFF. CDR3 sequence (DNA): TGTGCCAGCAGCCTGACAGGAGGGAACACTGAAGCTTTCTTT.

This clone was recorded a few times. The CDR3 is CASRVTPGSTEAFF. The CDR3 region has the DNA TGTGCCAGTAGAGTAACGCCCGGTAGCACTGAAGCTTTCTTT. This sequence joins TRBV19 and TRBJ1-1; D not resolved. The CDR3 has 14 residues. The germline gives CDR1 LNHDA, CDR2 SQIVND (reference sequence). The germline V and J ends were trimmed by 6 bases and 4 bases, with 15 bases remaining between them.

The rearrangement links TRBV6-5 to TRBJ1-5; D unclear. CDR1 and CDR2 (germline): MNHEY, SVGAGI. Deletions cut 6 bases from V and 9 bases from J, with 18 bases between. CDR3 size: 14 residues. For the CDR3, the DNA is TGTGCCAGCAGCCGATACGGACTAGTTTCGCCCCAGCATTTT. Amino acid sequence: CASSRYGLVSPQHF.

In its sample, this clone was seen a few times. The V and J genes are TRBV6-5 and TRBJ2-7; 7 positions match TRBD2. The CDR3 length is 14 residues. Trimming removed 6 bases from V and 4 bases from J; junction bases left unmatched: 9. In germline, CDR1 is MNHEY, CDR2 SVGAGI. The CDR3 DNA sequence: TGTGCCAGCAGCGGACTAGTGGGTCGGTACGAGCAGTACTTC. Protein: CASSGLVGRYEQYF.

This sequence joins TRBV29-1 and TRBJ1-5; possibly TRBD1 for D (6 bases). Trimming took off 6 bases at V and 3 bases at J, with 9 bases between the two ends. CDR3 length: 12 amino acids. Germline V lookup: CDR1 SQVTM, CDR2 ANQGSEA. In DNA, the CDR3 is TGCAGCGTGAAGGGGGTCAATCAGCCCCAGCATTTT. This encodes CSVKGVNQPQHF.

The chain uses TRBV25-1 and TRBJ2-3; 10 nucleotides align to TRBD2. This CDR3 region has 15 residues. Trimming took 8 bases from V and 0 from J; bases not matched to a gene: 5. Germline V gene sequence: CDR1 MGHDK, CDR2 SYGVNS. CDR3 amino acids: CASQLAGSSTDTQYF. CDR3 DNA: TGTGCCAGCCAACTAGCGGGGTCTAGCACAGATACGCAGTATTTT.

J is TRBJ1-2 and V is TRBV7-9, with 9 bases that match TRBD1. J was trimmed by 4 bases and V by 3 bases; bases with no gene match: 9. The CDR3 loop spans 16 amino acids. Germline loops: CDR1 SEHNR, CDR2 FQNEAQ (reference sequence). Here the CDR3 reads CASSFTGGKSLYGYTF. The CDR3 bases are TGTGCCAGCAGCTTTACAGGGGGCAAAAGTCTCTATGGCTACACCTTC. The full variable domain, with the rest looked up from reference TRBV7-9 and TRBJ1-2, is DTGVSQNPRHKITKRGQNVTFRCDPISEHNRLYWYRQTLGQGPEFLTYFQNEAQLEKSRLLSDRFSAERPKGSFSTLEIQRTEQGDSAMYLCASSFTGGKSLYGYTFGSGTRLTVV.

The V call is TRBV28, the J call TRBJ2-3, with a weak D call TRBD1 (5 bases). The CDR3 runs to 16 residues. Germline-derived CDR1 and CDR2 are MDHEN and SYDVKM. Deletions cut 4 bases from V and 5 bases from J, with 19 bases between. The CDR3 region is CASSSRTNPPGDTQYF. The CDR3 DNA sequence: TGTGCCAGCAGTTCACGGACAAACCCTCCCGGAGATACGCAGTATTTT.

The V and J genes are TRBV28 and TRBJ2-1; D gene ambiguous. V shed 2 bases and J shed 9 bases, with 11 bases lying between them. The CDR3 length is 13 residues. Looked up from germline, CDR1 is MDHEN and CDR2 is SYDVKM. DNA for the CDR3: TGTGCCAGCAGTTTACCTCTTGTTAGTGAGCAGTTCTTC. It is translated as CASSLPLVSEQFF.

The V and J genes are TRBV5-8 and TRBJ2-1, with 10 bases lining up with TRBD2. The germline CDR1 and CDR2 sequences are SGHTS and YDEGEE. Trimming took 6 bases from V and 0 from J; bases not matched to a gene: 15. The CDR3 has 19 residues. Here the CDR3 reads CASNVGTSEKYFSYNEQFF. The CDR3 coding sequence is TGTGCCAGCAACGTCGGGACTAGCGAGAAATATTTCTCCTACAATGAGCAGTTCTTC.

This clone was detected a few times. This sequence joins TRBV19 and TRBJ1-5, with 7 bases aligning to TRBD1. Germline assignment: CDR1 LNHDA and CDR2 SQIVND (reference sequence). The ends lost 5 bases at V and 1 base at J; junction bases unmatched: 5. CDR3 length equals 15 residues. CDR3 protein: CASSYRQGSNQPQHF. CDR3 coding DNA: TGTGCCAGTAGTTACCGACAGGGAAGCAATCAGCCCCAGCATTTT. The full variable domain, its missing parts supplied by reference TRBV19 and TRBJ1-5, is DGGITQSPKYLFRKEGQNVTLSCEQNLNHDAMYWYRQDPGQGLRLIYYSQIVNDFQKGDIAEGYSVSREKKESFPLTVTSAQKNPTAFYLCASSYRQGSNQPQHFGDGTRLSIL.

The chain has TRBV5-1 and TRBJ1-1; a possible D gene is TRBD1 (6 bases). The CDR3 covers 16 residues. Germline V CDR1 and CDR2: SGHRS, YFSETQ. V shed 3 bases and J shed 1 base, with 16 bases lying between them. CDR3 in amino acids: CASSSASRGANTEAFF. The CDR3 DNA follows: TGCGCCAGCAGCTCGGCCTCCAGGGGAGCGAACACTGAAGCTTTCTTT.

This chain connects TRBV7-2 to TRBJ1-2, with 8 bases matching TRBD1. Germline V CDR1 and CDR2: SGHTA, FQGNSA. The CDR3 runs to 13 residues. V dropped 5 bases and J dropped 8; count of bases not matched to a gene: 7. Here the CDR3 DNA reads TGTGCCAGCAGCCCCCAGACAGGGGCCGGCTACACCTTC. This sequence encodes CASSPQTGAGYTF.

This chain uses TRBV12-3 or TRBV12-4 with TRBJ1-1; TRBD1 aligns across 8 bases. The CDR3 spans 12 residues. Trimming at V came to 6 bases and at J to 7 bases, leaving 4 bases not matched to a gene. The CDR3 DNA reads TGTGCCAGCAGCAGACAGGGGATTGAAGCTTTCTTT. Protein product: CASSRQGIEAFF.

V is TRBV3-1 (or the pseudogene TRBV3-2) and J is TRBJ2-6; no clear D. CDR3 length: 16 residues. In germline, CDR1 is LGHDT, CDR2 YNNKEL (reference sequence). Trimming removed 1 base at V and 0 bases at J, with 7 bases between. In DNA form, the CDR3 reads TGTGCCAGCAGCCAAGCCACGAGCTCTGGGGCCAACGTCCTGACTTTC. As protein: CASSQATSSGANVLTF.

This clone was seen more than once but under ten times. V gene TRBV2 combines with J gene TRBJ1-5, with D maybe TRBD1 (6 bases). The CDR3 is 14 residues long. V lost 5 bases, J lost 3 bases, and 11 bases lay in between. Germline V gives CDR1 SNHLY, CDR2 FYNNEI. CDR3 bases: TGTGCCAGCAGTCCCGACAGGAACAATCAGCCCCAGCATTTT. Translated: CASSPDRNNQPQHF.

This clone is a singleton in its sample. The chain combines TRBV7-2 with TRBJ2-3; 12 positions agree with TRBD2. Germline CDR1 reads SGHTA; CDR2 reads FQGNSA. V was pared by 5 bases and J by 6 bases, with 9 bases of the junction left unmatched. The CDR3 consists of 16 residues. The DNA of the CDR3 is TGTGCCAGCAGCCGCCGGACTAGCGGGACGGGGGATACGCAGTATTTT. It translates to CASSRRTSGTGDTQYF.

The genes are TRBV28 and TRBJ1-1; D not resolved. This CDR3 is 13 amino acids long. Between the trimmed V and J ends, which lost 3 bases and 0 bases, there was a span of 5 bases. Germline-derived CDR1 and CDR2 are MDHEN and SYDVKM. The CDR3 sequence: CASSFNLNTEAFF. In DNA, the CDR3 is TGTGCCAGCAGTTTTAACTTGAACACTGAAGCTTTCTTT. Together with reference TRBV28 and TRBJ1-1, the CDR3 gives the full variable domain: DVKVTQSSRYLVKRTGEKVFLECVQDMDHENMFWYRQDPGLGLRLIYFSYDVKMKEKGDIPEGYSVSREKKERFSLILESASTNQTSMYLCASSFNLNTEAFFGQGTRLTVV.

The chain has TRBV5-1 and TRBJ2-1, with 8 nucleotides matching TRBD1. With 4 bases clipped from V and 9 bases from J, the junction kept 6 bases outside the gene matches. CDR1 is SGHRS, CDR2 YFSETQ, per germline. The CDR3 spans 13 residues. Here the CDR3 reads CASSTGQGGEQFF. DNA for the CDR3: TGCGCCAGCAGCACAGGACAGGGTGGTGAGCAGTTCTTC.

The rearrangement links TRBV18 to TRBJ1-4; D not certain. Trimming took off 0 bases at V and 8 bases at J, with 10 bases between the two ends. Looked up from germline, CDR1 is KGHSH and CDR2 is LQKENI. This CDR3 has 14 amino acids. The CDR3 coding sequence is TGTGCCAGCTCACCACCCGGGTCATGGGAAAAACTGTTTTTT. Translated: CASSPPGSWEKLFF.

This chain links TRBV12-3 or TRBV12-4 with TRBJ1-2; D is perhaps TRBD1 (6 bases). The V end lost 1 base, the J end lost 7 bases, and 10 bases lay between the germline ends. This CDR3 comprises 13 residues. CDR3 DNA: TGTGCCAGCAGTTTAGGTTCAGGGGCTGGCTACACCTTC. Its protein product is CASSLGSGAGYTF.

The chain combines TRBV7-2 with TRBJ2-5, with TRBD2 as a possible D gene (6 bases). The germline CDR1 and CDR2 sequences are SGHTA and FQGNSA. The ends were cut back, 3 bases at V and 5 bases at J, with 19 bases in the middle. The CDR3 contains 16 residues. CDR3 sequence reads: CASSFLPSVLGETQYF. The CDR3 DNA follows: TGTGCCAGCAGCTTCTTACCTAGCGTTCTGGGGGAGACCCAGTACTTC.